One and the same sample provided the 7 T cell receptor beta chains below, sequenced in a study of cytomegalovirus exposure and HLA in healthy donors. This table comes from immunoSEQ multiplex PCR, and its TCRdb copy is limited to in-frame clones, with some not included. In the table there are 250,000 to 400,000 clones, around 90% of which are singletons. The specimen was PBMCs. These receptors came from a woman aged 25 to 39 in good health and CMV-seropositive.

This clone was seen a single time. The V gene is TRBV9, the J gene TRBJ2-3; D unclear. V lost 0 bases and J 3 bases, leaving 8 bases between the germline ends. The CDR3 consists of 14 residues. Germline assignment: CDR1 SGDLS and CDR2 YYNGEE. The CDR3 coding sequence is TGTGCCAGCAGCGTAGTAAAAGCGACAGATACGCAGTATTTT. Translation gives CASSVVKATDTQYF.

J is TRBJ1-1 and V is TRBV1; TRBD1, the table's D call, was not compared with the DNA. TRBV1 is tagged as a pseudogene. The CDR3 is 18 amino acids. The CDR3, as DNA: TGCACCAGCAGCCAGGGCCACAGGGAAAAGGGGATGAACACTGAAGCTTTCTTT. The encoded protein is CTSSQGHREKGMNTEAFF.

The chain has TRBV29-1 and TRBJ2-5, with D perhaps matching TRBD1 (6 bases). The CDR3 loop spans 12 amino acids. Germline assignment: CDR1 SQVTM and CDR2 ANQGSEA. V gave up 6 bases and J gave up 1 base, with 9 bases separating them. CDR3 amino acids: CSVGQFQETQYF. CDR3 sequence (DNA): TGCAGCGTCGGACAGTTCCAAGAGACCCAGTACTTC.

The genes are TRBV15 and TRBJ2-5; D is ambiguous. Deletions cut 1 base from V and 2 bases from J, with 11 bases between. CDR3 length equals 15 residues. Germline lookup yields CDR1 LNHNV and CDR2 YYDKDF (reference sequence). The DNA of the CDR3 is TGTGCCACCAGCAGAGGGAGCAGAGCTCAAGAGACCCAGTACTTC. It encodes CATSRGSRAQETQYF.

The V and J genes are TRBV4-3 and TRBJ2-7; no firm D call. The length of the CDR3 is 18 residues. Per the germline V gene, CDR1 is LGHNA and CDR2 is YSLEER. V dropped 0 bases and J dropped 0 bases, with 18 bases sitting between them. The CDR3: CASSQDRFGAVSSYEQYF. Written as DNA, the CDR3 is TGCGCCAGCAGCCAAGATAGGTTCGGCGCGGTAAGCTCCTACGAGCAGTACTTC.

The rearrangement joins TRBV7-9 to TRBJ2-7; 9 bases align to TRBD2. Germline assignment: CDR1 SEHNR and CDR2 FQNEAQ (reference sequence). The V segment lost 5 bases and the J segment 5 bases; nucleotides outside the gene matches: 13. This CDR3 is 16 amino acids long. The CDR3 DNA follows: TGTGCCAGCAGCATAACAGCGGGAGGATCCGCTAACGAGCAGTACTTC. Translation gives CASSITAGGSANEQYF. Drawing the rest from reference TRBV7-9 and TRBJ2-7, the complete variable domain is DTGVSQNPRHKITKRGQNVTFRCDPISEHNRLYWYRQTLGQGPEFLTYFQNEAQLEKSRLLSDRFSAERPKGSFSTLEIQRTEQGDSAMYLCASSITAGGSANEQYFGPGTRLTVT.

V usage is TRBV29-1 and J usage is TRBJ2-2; D remains ambiguous. Germline V gene lookup returns CDR1 SQVTM and CDR2 ANQGSEA. The CDR3 spans 12 residues. V lost 6 bases and J lost 4, with 9 bases in between. The CDR3 nucleotides are TGCAGCGTCGTGGCCCGCACCGGGGAGCTGTTTTTT. It is translated as CSVVARTGELFF.